This T cell receptor beta chain was identified in a study of T cell repertoires in cytomegalovirus infection. Looking at the study overall: From public TCR beta signatures came an indication of both CMV infection and matching HLA type. Study results and limitations: Cumulated frequencies of public TCR beta families served to identify carriers of CMV plus the relevant HLA. The response measured ex vivo was dominated by TCR beta clonotypes (HLA-C-restricted and CMV-specific).

TCRdb called the reads again in MiXCR, with one record for every CDR3 protein. Seen here are around 300,000 distinct CDR3 sequences, around 25% observed once, and the top ten hold roughly 14%. This clonotype was found a few times. Its antigen is not identified. The germline gives CDR1 SGHNT, CDR2 YYREEE (reference sequence). The V end lost 0 bases, the J end lost 3 bases, and 13 bases lay between the germline ends. The CDR3 runs 16 residues. This receptor was taken from a human donor in good health (CMV status not recorded). Some clones in this sample may be carry-over from other donors' samples. Input material: PBMCs. This rearrangement joins TRBV5-4 to TRBJ2-1; a weak D match, TRBD1 (7 bases). CDR3 protein: CASSLARGANYNEQFF. The CDR3 DNA sequence: TGTGCCAGCAGCTTGGCCAGGGGGGCGAACTACAATGAGCAGTTCTTC. Supplemented by reference TRBV5-4 and TRBJ2-1, the full variable domain reads ETGVTQSPTHLIKTRGQQVTLRCSSQSGHNTVSWYQQALGQGPQFIFQYYREEENGRGNFPPRFSGLQFPNYSSELNVNALELDDSALYLCASSLARGANYNEQFFGPGTRLTVL.